The subject of this entry is one T cell receptor beta chain. MiXCR was run by TCRdb on the RT-PCR reads, yielding one entry per CDR3 protein. The data show about 88,000 distinct CDR3 sequences, under 50% seen once. This specimen comes from a study of patients and donors after allogeneic stem cell transplantation. V dropped 1 base and J dropped 5 bases, with 11 bases sitting between them. Per the germline V gene, CDR1 is MGHRA and CDR2 is YSYEKL. The CDR3 sequence is 14 residues long. The chain combines TRBV4-1 with TRBJ1-1; maybe TRBD1 (5 bases). This TCR came from a human donor who was either an allogeneic HSCT recipient or a stem cell or donor lymphocyte infusion donor (not recorded which). It is not recorded whose cells these are; they may come from a transplant donor. The sequencing input was blood, either unsorted or a sorted T cell fraction (not recorded which). CDR3 residues: CASSQVLGQTEAFF. The CDR3 DNA is TGCGCCAGCAGCCAAGTTCTAGGACAAACTGAAGCTTTCTTT.